This T cell receptor (beta chain) was observed in a study of cytomegalovirus exposure and HLA in healthy donors. At the level of the study: Most donors, just over 80% of more than 300 genotyped, fell in the Caucasian-associated ancestry cluster. General observations from the study: The study listed 164 cytomegalovirus-associated TCR beta chains.

Primers for the PCR totalled 60 Vbeta and 13 Jbeta. Profiling relied on immunoSEQ multiplex PCR, and the TCRdb table lists in-frame clones only, not all of them. The ten top clones account for approximately 15%, within a sample of about 87,000 clones. A note on this clone: The target antigen is unknown.

Germline CDR1 reads SGHKS; CDR2 reads YYEKEE (reference sequence). This CDR3 is 15 amino acids long. Trimming removed 1 base from V and 0 bases from J, with 7 bases in between. This chain connects TRBV5-5 to TRBJ2-2; D unclear. The clonotype was recovered from a man aged 50-59 years in good health and CMV-seropositive. Sequenced sample: PBMCs. The CDR3, as DNA: TGTGCCAGCAGCTTGACACATTCGAACACCGGGGAGCTGTTTTTT. This gives the protein CASSLTHSNTGELFF.